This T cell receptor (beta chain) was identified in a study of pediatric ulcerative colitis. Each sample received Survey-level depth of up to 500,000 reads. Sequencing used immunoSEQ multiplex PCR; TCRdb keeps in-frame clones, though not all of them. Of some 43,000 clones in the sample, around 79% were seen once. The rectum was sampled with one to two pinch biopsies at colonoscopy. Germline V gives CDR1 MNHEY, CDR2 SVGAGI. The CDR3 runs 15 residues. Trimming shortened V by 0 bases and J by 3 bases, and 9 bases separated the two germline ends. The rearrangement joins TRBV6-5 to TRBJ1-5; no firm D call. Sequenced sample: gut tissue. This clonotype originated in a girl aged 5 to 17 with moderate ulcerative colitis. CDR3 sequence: CASSYSRQLNQPQHF. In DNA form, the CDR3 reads TGTGCCAGCAGTTACTCGAGGCAGCTCAATCAGCCCCAGCATTTT.